This TCR beta chain was retrieved from a study of blood T cells in healthy people across ages. Study-level points and caveats: Naive T cell percentage by flow cytometry tracked strongly with beta diversity.

A remark on this clonotype: Its antigen remains unidentified.

Healthy Caucasians from Russia aged roughly 6 to 95 served as donors. Researchers report isolating at least 6 million PBMCs per sample. Germline CDR1 reads DFQATT; CDR2 reads SNEGSKA (reference sequence). The ends were cut back, 6 bases at V and 4 bases at J, with 12 bases in the middle. The CDR3 loop spans 13 amino acids. Then a second PCR, running roughly 7 to 11 cycles, was carried out with a sample-barcoded 5' primer and a J-beta primer mix. Unique molecular identifiers of 12 random nucleotides labeled each cDNA. TCRdb redid the calling of the 5' RACE reads with MiXCR, one entry per CDR3 protein. The data contain some 1.5 million distinct CDR3 sequences, approximately 30% of them singletons.

The chain has TRBV20-1 and TRBJ2-2; the D gene is possibly TRBD1 (6 bases). The source of this sequence is a woman aged 30 to 39 in good health. Source material: blood. CDR3 sequence (DNA): TGCAGTGCCCCCCACAGGGTCACCGGGGAGCTGTTTTTT. Translating it yields CSAPHRVTGELFF.